This TCR beta chain was obtained from a study of blood T cells in healthy people across ages. The sample holds a few counts of this clonotype. PCR was performed a second time for about 7 to 12 cycles using a sample-barcoded 5' primer and a J-beta primer mix. TCRdb used MiXCR to reprocess the 5' RACE reads, holding one entry per CDR3 protein. This sample has roughly 800,000 distinct CDR3 sequences, with around a quarter found just once. CDR3 length equals 14 residues. Germline CDR1 reads MDHEN; CDR2 reads SYDVKM. V lost 5 bases, J lost 3 bases, and 12 bases lay in between. Healthy Russian Caucasian donors spanned ages roughly 6 to 100 years. These data were also filed under a second study, of T cells of mothers and their children. Per that paper: Barcodes for each sample and 2-4 random nucleotides were added by the M1S primer used in the second PCR. Comparable shaping of TCR recombination output by thymic selection was observed in related and unrelated pairs. T cell clones that were persistent and microchimeric went undetected.

The chain carries TRBV28 and TRBJ2-3; a weak D match, TRBD1 (5 bases). The sequencing sample was made of blood. The clonotype originates from a boy aged 5 to 17 in good health. The CDR3 reads CASSEFAGTDTQYF. DNA for the CDR3: TGTGCCAGCAGTGAGTTTGCAGGGACAGATACGCAGTATTTT.